This entry lists 5 T cell receptor beta chains sequenced from one sample in a study of shared clonotypes between healthy human individuals. Assay used: immunoSEQ multiplex PCR; TCRdb lists only in-frame clones, some missing. The sample shows about 960,000 clones, less than 85% of them seen only once. The sample taken for sequencing was memory CD4+ T cells sorted from blood. Subset in this sample: CD45RA-negative fraction. The receptors derive from a man in his late teens or twenties in good health.

This clone was seen ten or more times. The chain employs TRBV5-6 and TRBJ2-7; D is perhaps TRBD1 (6 bases). Between the trimmed V and J ends, which lost 3 bases and 2 bases, there was a span of 9 bases. Germline CDR1 is SGHDT and CDR2 is YYEEEE. The CDR3 runs to 13 residues. Here the CDR3 reads CASSSDRAYEQYF. The CDR3 DNA follows: TGTGCCAGCAGCTCGGACAGAGCCTACGAGCAGTACTTC.

The chain employs TRBV20-1 and TRBJ2-2, with D unclear. Germline CDR1 is DFQATT and CDR2 is SNEGSKA (reference sequence). The CDR3 runs 11 residues. V was shortened by 6 bases and J by 2 bases, with 4 bases between the two germline ends. The DNA of the CDR3 is TGCAGTGCCACCAACACCGGGGAGCTGTTTTTT. The encoded protein is CSATNTGELFF.

This clone was recorded a few times. The chain uses TRBV7-3 and TRBJ2-7, with 9 bases that match TRBD1. Trimming took 4 bases from V and 6 from J; bases not matched to a gene: 10. CDR1 and CDR2 from the germline V gene are SGHTA and FQGTGA. CDR3 length: 15 residues. CDR3 residues: CASSSGTGIGSEQYF. In DNA, the CDR3 is TGTGCCAGCAGCTCGGGGACAGGGATCGGGTCCGAGCAGTACTTC.

The gene calls are TRBV6-6 and TRBJ2-6, with 10 bases matching TRBD1. Germline loops: CDR1 MNHNY, CDR2 SVGAGI (reference sequence). The CDR3 consists of 15 residues. The J segment lost 4 bases and the V segment lost 8 bases, leaving 5 bases of the junction unmatched. The DNA of the CDR3 is TGTGCCAGCCAGGACAGGGGGGTAGGGGCCAACGTCCTGACTTTC. Encoded protein: CASQDRGVGANVLTF.

V is TRBV30 and J is TRBJ2-1, with 7 nucleotides matching TRBD1. In germline, CDR1 is GTSNPN, CDR2 SVGIG (reference sequence). This CDR3 contains 11 residues. With V trimmed by 7 bases and J by 9 bases, 6 bases remained unmatched. The CDR3 DNA follows: TGTGCCTTGACAGGGAGCAGTGAGCAGTTCTTC. Translating gives CALTGSSEQFF. The variable domain in full, with the rest retrieved from reference TRBV30 and TRBJ2-1, is SQTIHQWPATLVQPVGSPLSLECTVEGTSNPNLYWYRQAAGRGLQLLFYSVGIGQISSEVPQNLSASRPQDRQFILSSKKLLLSDSGFYLCALTGSSEQFFGPGTRLTVL.